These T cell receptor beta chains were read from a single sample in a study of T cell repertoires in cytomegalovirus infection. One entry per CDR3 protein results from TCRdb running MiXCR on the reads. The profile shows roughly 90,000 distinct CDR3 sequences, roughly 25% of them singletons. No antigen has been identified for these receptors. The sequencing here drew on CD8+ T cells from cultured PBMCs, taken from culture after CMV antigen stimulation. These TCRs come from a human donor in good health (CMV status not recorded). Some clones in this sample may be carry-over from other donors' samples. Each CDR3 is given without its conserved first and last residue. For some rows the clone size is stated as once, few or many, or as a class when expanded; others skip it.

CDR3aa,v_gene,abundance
ASSRTEANEQF,TRBV10-2,few
SSWTVYGYT,TRBV29-1,NA
AWNRQSSTDTQY,TRBV30,NA
ASSSQGGSYNEQF,TRBV7-9,many
ASSPGQGVTDTQY,TRBV7-6,many
ASSLGGGYPRDIQY,TRBV7-9,few
ASSQTGLNTEAF,TRBV10-2,NA
ASSLRNLGLDTEAF,TRBV5-1,NA
ASSVPEGEISYEQY,TRBV2,few
ASSEGTISELF,TRBV10-1,few
ASSEEVREPLH,TRBV2,few
ASSFLAGHNEQF,TRBV28,NA
ASRPPAVYEQY,TRBV12-3/TRBV12-4,few
ASSLAGVNTGELF,TRBV7-2,many
ASSISKYNEQF,TRBV19,NA
ASSYWSLDQPQH,TRBV6-2/TRBV6-3,many
ASSQRTGGAYEQY,TRBV4-3,NA
ASKFRGPNQPQH,TRBV27,NA
ASSYRSRNIVASEQY,TRBV6-5,NA
ASSTTTGGNEKLF,TRBV7-6,many
SASPWTSGGTDTQY,TRBV20-1,few
ASSTLGQNNEQF,TRBV11-2,many
ASTQRQGSSYIQY,TRBV12-3/TRBV12-4,few
ASSIGGPNQPQH,TRBV27,NA
ASSAGLAGGQNSYEQY,TRBV9,NA
ASSPGASGYEQY,TRBV7-8,medium-sized
SVEDPSSGESYEQY,TRBV29-1,few
ASSVDRGSYEQY,TRBV7-6,many
ASSRQGAPGT,TRBV5-6,few
SARDHGEPSYNEQF,TRBV20-1,many
ASSLLGGTGYEQY,TRBV7-3,many
ASSGGLGETQY,TRBV28,NA
ASSSQNPRLAGELF,TRBV12-3/TRBV12-4,few
SARRPTGETTEAF,TRBV20-1,NA
ASSYRGGGEQY,TRBV6-6,few
ASSIDQNTEAF,TRBV19,few
ASGLDSQETQY,TRBV12-3/TRBV12-4,few